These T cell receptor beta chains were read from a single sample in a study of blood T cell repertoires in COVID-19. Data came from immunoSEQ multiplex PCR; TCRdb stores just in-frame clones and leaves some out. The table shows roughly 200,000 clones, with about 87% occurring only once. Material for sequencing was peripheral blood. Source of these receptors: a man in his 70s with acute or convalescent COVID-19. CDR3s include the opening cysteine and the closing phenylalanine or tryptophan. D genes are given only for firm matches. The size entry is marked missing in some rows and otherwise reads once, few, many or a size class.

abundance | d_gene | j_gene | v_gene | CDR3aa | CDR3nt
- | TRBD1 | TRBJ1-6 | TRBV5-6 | CASSPTRDRYSPLHF | TGTGCCAGCAGCCCAACCCGGGACAGATATTCACCCCTCCACTTT
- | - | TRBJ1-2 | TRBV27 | CAAMPIGGANYGYTF | TGTGCCGCAATGCCTATCGGGGGGGCTAACTATGGCTACACCTTC
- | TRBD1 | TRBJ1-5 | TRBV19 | CASRRNLGQGRGSNQPQHF | TGTGCCAGCCGAAGGAACTTAGGACAGGGGAGAGGCAGCAATCAGCCCCAGCATTTT
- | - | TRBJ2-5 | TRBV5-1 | CASRTGTGKETQYF | TGCGCCAGCCGAACCGGGACTGGGAAAGAGACCCAGTACTTC
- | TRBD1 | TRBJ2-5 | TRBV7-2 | CASSLGPRGQETQYF | TGTGCCAGCAGCTTAGGTCCCAGGGGGCAAGAGACCCAGTACTTC
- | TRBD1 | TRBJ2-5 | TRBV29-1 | CSGRDRGWQETQYF | TGCAGCGGACGGGACAGGGGATGGCAAGAGACCCAGTACTTC
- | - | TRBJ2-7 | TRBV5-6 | CASSLIWQGGSYEQYF | TGTGCCAGCAGCTTAATCTGGCAGGGTGGGTCCTACGAGCAGTACTTC
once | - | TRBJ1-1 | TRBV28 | CASSPNEGRNTEAFF | TGTGCCAGCAGCCCGAATGAGGGTCGAAACACTGAAGCTTTCTTT
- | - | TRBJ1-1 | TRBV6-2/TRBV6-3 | CASSYVFGRGLNTEAFF | TGTGCCAGCAGTTATGTTTTTGGCAGGGGACTGAACACTGAAGCTTTCTTT
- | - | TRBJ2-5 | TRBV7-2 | CASSPLGGETQYF | TGTGCCAGCAGCCCGTTAGGGGGAGAGACCCAGTACTTC
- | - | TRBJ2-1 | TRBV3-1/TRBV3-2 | CASSLFGVANEQFF | TGTGCCAGCAGCCTCTTCGGAGTTGCGAATGAGCAGTTCTTC
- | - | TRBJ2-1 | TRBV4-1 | CASGSYNEQFF | TGCGCCAGCGGTAGTTACAATGAGCAGTTCTTC
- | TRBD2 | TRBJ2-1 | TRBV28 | CASRSREGPGEQFF | TGTGCCAGTAGATCGCGGGAGGGCCCTGGGGAGCAGTTCTTC
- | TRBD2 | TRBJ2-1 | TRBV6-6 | CASWTSGAYNEQFF | TGTGCCAGTTGGACTAGCGGGGCCTACAATGAGCAGTTCTTC
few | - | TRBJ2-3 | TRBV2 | CASSADGHTDTQYF | TGTGCCAGCAGTGCTGATGGGCACACGGATACGCAGTATTTT
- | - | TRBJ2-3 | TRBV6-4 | CASTEPAGRADTQYF | TGTGCCAGCACCGAGCCCGCCGGGAGAGCAGATACGCAGTATTTT
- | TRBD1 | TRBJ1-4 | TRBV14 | CASSRQGIYEKLFF | TGTGCCAGCAGCCGACAGGGGATTTATGAAAAACTGTTTTTT
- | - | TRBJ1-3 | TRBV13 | CASSQGLGNTIYF | TGTGCCAGTTCTCAGGGGTTGGGTAACACCATATATTTT
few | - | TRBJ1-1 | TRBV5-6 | CASSRGAGKAFF | TGTGCCAGCAGTCGGGGGGCCGGGAAAGCTTTCTTT
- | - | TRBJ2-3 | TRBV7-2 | CASSRTGRETDTQYF | TGTGCCAGCAGCCGGACAGGGAGGGAGACAGATACGCAGTATTTT
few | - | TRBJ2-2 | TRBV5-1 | CASRALPSGEGTGELFF | TGCGCCAGCCGCGCCTTACCCTCAGGGGAGGGAACCGGGGAGCTGTTTTTT
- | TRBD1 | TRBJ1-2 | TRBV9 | CASSTGGQGAYGYTF | TGTGCCAGCAGCACAGGGGGACAGGGGGCATATGGCTACACCTTC
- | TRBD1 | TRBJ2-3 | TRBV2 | CASSRQGLWTDTQYF | TGTGCCAGCAGTCGACAGGGGCTGTGGACAGATACGCAGTATTTT
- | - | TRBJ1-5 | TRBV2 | CASSNRAVGQPQHF | TGTGCCAGCAGCAACAGGGCGGTAGGGCAGCCCCAGCATTTT
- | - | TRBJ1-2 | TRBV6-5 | CASSTRTGNYGYTF | TGTGCCAGCAGTACCCGGACGGGGAACTATGGCTACACCTTC
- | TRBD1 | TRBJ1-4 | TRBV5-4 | CASSLTGGEKLFF | TGTGCCAGCAGCTTAACAGGGGGAGAAAAACTGTTTTTT
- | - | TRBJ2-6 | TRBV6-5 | CASSYGGANVLTF | TGTGCCAGCAGTTACGGCGGGGCCAACGTCCTGACTTTC
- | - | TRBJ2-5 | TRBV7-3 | CASSLTFRETQYF | TGTGCCAGCAGCTTAACGTTTCGAGAGACCCAGTACTTC
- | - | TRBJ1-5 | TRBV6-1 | CASSEWVRGSQPQHF | TGTGCCAGCAGTGAATGGGTAAGGGGGTCACAGCCCCAGCATTTT
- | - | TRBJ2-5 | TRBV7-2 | CASTSGPKQETQYF | TGTGCCAGCACCTCAGGCCCGAAGCAAGAGACCCAGTACTTC
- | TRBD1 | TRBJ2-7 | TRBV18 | CASSPYSGTGSPYEQYF | TGTGCCAGCTCACCTTATTCCGGGACAGGGTCACCCTACGAGCAGTACTTC
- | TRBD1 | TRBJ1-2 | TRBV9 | CASSVEGDRGLGYTF | TGTGCCAGCAGCGTAGAGGGGGACAGGGGGCTTGGCTACACCTTC
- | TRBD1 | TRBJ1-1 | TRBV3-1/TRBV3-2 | CASSKTGDTEAFF | TGTGCCAGCAGTAAAACAGGGGACACTGAAGCTTTCTTT
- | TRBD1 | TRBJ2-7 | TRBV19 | CASSIGDRGYEQYF | TGTGCCAGTAGTATAGGGGACAGGGGATACGAGCAGTACTTC
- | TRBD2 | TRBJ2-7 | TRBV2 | CASSGTSEQYF | TGTGCCAGCAGCGGGACTAGCGAGCAGTACTTC
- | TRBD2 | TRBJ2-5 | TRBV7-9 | CASSVTSGQETQYF | TGTGCCAGCAGCGTGACTAGCGGCCAAGAGACCCAGTACTTC
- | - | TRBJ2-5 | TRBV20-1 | CSALHSTTQYF | TGCAGTGCTTTGCACAGCACGACCCAGTACTTC
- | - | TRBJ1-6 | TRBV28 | CASRFGQHNSPLHF | TGTGCCAGCAGGTTTGGACAGCATAATTCACCCCTCCACTTT
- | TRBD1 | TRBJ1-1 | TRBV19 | CASRTGEDTEAFF | TGTGCCAGTAGGACAGGGGAGGACACTGAAGCTTTCTTT
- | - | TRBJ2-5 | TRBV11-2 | CASSLGGAETQYF | TGTGCCAGCAGCTTGGGGGGGGCGGAGACCCAGTACTTC
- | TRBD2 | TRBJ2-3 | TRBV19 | CASSVLAGVDTQYF | TGTGCCAGTAGTGTTCTAGCGGGAGTAGATACGCAGTATTTT
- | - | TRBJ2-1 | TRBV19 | CASSDKGLFLGNEQFF | TGTGCCAGTAGCGATAAAGGACTCTTCTTGGGGAATGAGCAGTTCTTC
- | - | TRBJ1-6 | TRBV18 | CASSPDVQPNSPLHF | TGTGCCAGCTCACCAGATGTACAGCCTAATTCACCCCTCCACTTT
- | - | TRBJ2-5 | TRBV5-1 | CASSPERETQYF | TGCGCCAGCAGCCCCGAACGGGAGACCCAGTACTTC
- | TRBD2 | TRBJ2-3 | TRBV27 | CASSYSATSGRRGTQYF | TGTGCCAGCAGTTATTCCGCGACTAGCGGGAGACGAGGTACGCAGTATTTT
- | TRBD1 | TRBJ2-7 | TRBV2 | CASSPDRPVGYEQYF | TGTGCCAGCAGTCCGGACAGGCCCGTTGGCTACGAGCAGTACTTC
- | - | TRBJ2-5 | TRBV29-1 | CSVGGETQYF | TGCAGCGTCGGGGGAGAGACCCAGTACTTC
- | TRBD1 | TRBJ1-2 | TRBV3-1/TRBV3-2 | CASSQTTGTENYGYTF | TGTGCCAGCAGCCAAACAACCGGGACAGAGAACTATGGCTACACCTTC
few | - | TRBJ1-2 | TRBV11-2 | CASSSTNYGYTF | TGTGCCAGCAGCTCTACTAACTATGGCTACACCTTC
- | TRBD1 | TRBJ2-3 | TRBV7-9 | CASSAQGSGTDTQYF | TGTGCCAGCAGCGCACAGGGGTCTGGCACAGATACGCAGTATTTT
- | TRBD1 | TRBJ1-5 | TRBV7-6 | CASSSRQGAKGNQPQHF | TGTGCCAGCAGCAGTAGACAGGGGGCTAAGGGCAATCAGCCCCAGCATTTT
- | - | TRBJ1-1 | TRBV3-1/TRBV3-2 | CASSQPGSEAFF | TGTGCCAGCAGCCAACCCGGGTCTGAAGCTTTCTTT
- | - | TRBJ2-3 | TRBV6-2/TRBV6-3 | CASSTAVDTQYF | TGTGCCAGCAGTACGGCGGTAGATACGCAGTATTTT
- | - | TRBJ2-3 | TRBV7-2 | CASSFYRRGDTQYF | TGTGCCAGCAGTTTCTACAGGCGGGGAGATACGCAGTATTTT
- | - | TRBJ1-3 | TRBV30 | CAWSPAGVGNTIYF | TGTGCCTGGAGCCCAGCCGGGGTTGGAAACACCATATATTTT
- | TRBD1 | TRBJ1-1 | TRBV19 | CASILLTGGDTEAFF | TGTGCCAGTATCCTCCTTACAGGGGGGGACACTGAAGCTTTCTTT
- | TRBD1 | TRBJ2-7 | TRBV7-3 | CATPYPLGGQGAYEQYF | TGTGCCACCCCTTATCCCCTGGGGGGACAGGGGGCCTACGAGCAGTACTTC
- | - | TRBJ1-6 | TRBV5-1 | CASSFRSRDNSPLHF | TGCGCCAGCAGCTTCCGGAGCAGGGATAATTCACCCCTCCACTTT
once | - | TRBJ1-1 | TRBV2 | CASSYLRAAEAFF | TGTGCCAGCAGTTATCTCAGGGCTGCTGAAGCTTTCTTT